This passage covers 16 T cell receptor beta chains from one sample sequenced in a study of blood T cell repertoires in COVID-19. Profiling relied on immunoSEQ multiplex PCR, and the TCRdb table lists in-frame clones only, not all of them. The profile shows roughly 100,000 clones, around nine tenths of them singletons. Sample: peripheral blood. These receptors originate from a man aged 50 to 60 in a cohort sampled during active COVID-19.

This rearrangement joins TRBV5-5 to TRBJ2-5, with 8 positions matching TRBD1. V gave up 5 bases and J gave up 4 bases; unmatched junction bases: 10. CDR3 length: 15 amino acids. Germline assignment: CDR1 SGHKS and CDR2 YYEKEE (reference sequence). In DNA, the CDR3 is TGTGCCAGCAGTCAAATTACAGGGGGAACAGAGACCCAGTACTTC. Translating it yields CASSQITGGTETQYF.

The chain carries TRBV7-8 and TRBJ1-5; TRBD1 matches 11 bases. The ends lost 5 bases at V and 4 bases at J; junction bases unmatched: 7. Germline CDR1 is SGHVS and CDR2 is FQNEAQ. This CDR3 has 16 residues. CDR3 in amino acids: CASSGRDRGGNQPQHF. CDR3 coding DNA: TGTGCCAGCAGCGGAAGGGACAGGGGGGGAAATCAGCCCCAGCATTTT.

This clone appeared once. CDR3 region: CSASGDRAWGKKLFF. The DNA for the CDR3 is TGCAGTGCTAGTGGGGACAGGGCCTGGGGGAAAAAACTGTTTTTT. This chain connects TRBV20-1 to TRBJ1-4, with 9 bases aligning to TRBD1. J lost 9 bases, V lost 3 bases, and 11 bases had no gene match. The CDR3 is made up of 15 amino acids. In germline, CDR1 is DFQATT, CDR2 SNEGSKA (reference sequence).

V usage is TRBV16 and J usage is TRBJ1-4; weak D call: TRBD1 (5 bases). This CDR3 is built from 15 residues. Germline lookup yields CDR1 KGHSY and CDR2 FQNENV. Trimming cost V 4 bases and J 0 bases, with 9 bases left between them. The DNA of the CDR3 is TGTGCCAGCAGCCCCTCGACAGCAACTAATGAAAAACTGTTTTTT. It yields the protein CASSPSTATNEKLFF.

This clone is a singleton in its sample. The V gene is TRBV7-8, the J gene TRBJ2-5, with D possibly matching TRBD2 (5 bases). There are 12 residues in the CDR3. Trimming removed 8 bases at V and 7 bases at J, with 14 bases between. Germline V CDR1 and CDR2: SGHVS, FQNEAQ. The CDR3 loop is CASGGPSGTQYF. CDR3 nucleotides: TGTGCCAGCGGCGGACCCAGCGGGACCCAGTACTTC.

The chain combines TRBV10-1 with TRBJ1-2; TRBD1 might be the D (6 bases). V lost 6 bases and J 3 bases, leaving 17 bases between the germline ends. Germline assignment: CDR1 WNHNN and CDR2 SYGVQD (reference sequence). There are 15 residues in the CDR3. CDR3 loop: CASSPGIPGDYGYTF. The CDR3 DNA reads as TGCGCCAGCAGCCCGGGAATTCCAGGGGACTATGGCTACACCTTC.

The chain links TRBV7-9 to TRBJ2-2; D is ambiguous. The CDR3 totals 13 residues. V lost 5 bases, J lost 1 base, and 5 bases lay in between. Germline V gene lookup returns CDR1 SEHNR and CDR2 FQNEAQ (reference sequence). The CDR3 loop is CASSHRNTGELFF. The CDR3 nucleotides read TGTGCCAGCAGCCATAGGAACACCGGGGAGCTGTTTTTT. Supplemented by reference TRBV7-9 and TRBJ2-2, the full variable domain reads DTGVSQNPRHKITKRGQNVTFRCDPISEHNRLYWYRQTLGQGPEFLTYFQNEAQLEKSRLLSDRFSAERPKGSFSTLEIQRTEQGDSAMYLCASSHRNTGELFFGEGSRLTVL.

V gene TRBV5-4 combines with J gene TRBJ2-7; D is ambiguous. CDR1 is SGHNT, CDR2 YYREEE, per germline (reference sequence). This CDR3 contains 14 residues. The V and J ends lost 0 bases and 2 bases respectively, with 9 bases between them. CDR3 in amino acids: CASSLGLNTYEQYF. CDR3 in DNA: TGTGCCAGCAGCTTGGGACTGAATACCTACGAGCAGTACTTC.

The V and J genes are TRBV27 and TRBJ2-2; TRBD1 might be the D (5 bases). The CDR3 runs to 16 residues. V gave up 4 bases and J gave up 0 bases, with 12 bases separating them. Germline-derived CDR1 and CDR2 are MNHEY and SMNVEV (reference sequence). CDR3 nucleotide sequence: TGTGCCAGCAGTTATGAGGCAGGGCCGAACACCGGGGAGCTGTTTTTT. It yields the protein CASSYEAGPNTGELFF.

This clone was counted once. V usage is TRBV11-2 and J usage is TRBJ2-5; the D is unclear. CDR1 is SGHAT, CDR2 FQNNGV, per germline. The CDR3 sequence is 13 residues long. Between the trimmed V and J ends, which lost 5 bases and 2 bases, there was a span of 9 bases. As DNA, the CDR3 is TGTGCCAGCAGCCCACAGTTTCAAGAGACCCAGTACTTC. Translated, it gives CASSPQFQETQYF.

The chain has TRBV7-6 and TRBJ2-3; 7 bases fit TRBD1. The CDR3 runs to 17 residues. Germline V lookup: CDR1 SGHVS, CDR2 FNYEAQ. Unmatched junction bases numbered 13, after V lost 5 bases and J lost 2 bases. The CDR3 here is CASSERQGSQITDTQYF. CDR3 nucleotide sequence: TGTGCCAGCAGCGAAAGACAGGGATCTCAGATCACAGATACGCAGTATTTT.

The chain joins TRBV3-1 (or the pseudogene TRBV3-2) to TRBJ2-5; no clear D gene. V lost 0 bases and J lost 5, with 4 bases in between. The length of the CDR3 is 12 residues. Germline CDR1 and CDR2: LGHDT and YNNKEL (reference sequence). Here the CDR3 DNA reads TGTGCCAGCAGCCAAGATGAGGAGACCCAGTACTTC. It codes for CASSQDEETQYF.

The chain's CDR3 is CASSFTGTGELFF. The DNA of the CDR3 is TGCGCCAGCAGCTTTACAGGGACCGGGGAGCTGTTTTTT. The gene calls are TRBV5-1 and TRBJ2-2; maybe TRBD1 (6 bases). CDR3 length equals 13 residues. The germline CDR1 and CDR2 sequences are SGHRS and YFSETQ. The V end lost 2 bases, the J end lost 5 bases, and 7 bases lay between the germline ends.

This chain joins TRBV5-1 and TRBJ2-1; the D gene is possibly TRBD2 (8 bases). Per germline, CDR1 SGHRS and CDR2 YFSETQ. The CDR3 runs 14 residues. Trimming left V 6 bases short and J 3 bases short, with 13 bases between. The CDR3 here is CASKAGDSYNEQFF. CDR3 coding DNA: TGCGCCAGCAAAGCGGGGGACAGCTACAATGAGCAGTTCTTC. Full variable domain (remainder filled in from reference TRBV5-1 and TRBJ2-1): KAGVTQTPRYLIKTRGQQVTLSCSPISGHRSVSWYQQTPGQGLQFLFEYFSETQRNKGNFPGRFSGRQFSNSRSEMNVSTLELGDSALYLCASKAGDSYNEQFFGPGTRLTVL.

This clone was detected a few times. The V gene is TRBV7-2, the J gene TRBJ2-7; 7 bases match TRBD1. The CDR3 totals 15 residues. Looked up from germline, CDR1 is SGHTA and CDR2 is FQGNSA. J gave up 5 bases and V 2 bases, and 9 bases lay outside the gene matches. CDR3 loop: CASSLKGAGMHEQYF. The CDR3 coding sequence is TGTGCCAGCAGCTTAAAGGGGGCAGGAATGCACGAGCAGTACTTC. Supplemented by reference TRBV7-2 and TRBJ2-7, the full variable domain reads GAGVSQSPSNKVTEKGKDVELRCDPISGHTALYWYRQSLGQGLEFLIYFQGNSAPDKSGLPSDRFSAERTGGSVSTLTIQRTQQEDSAVYLCASSLKGAGMHEQYFGPGTRLTVT.

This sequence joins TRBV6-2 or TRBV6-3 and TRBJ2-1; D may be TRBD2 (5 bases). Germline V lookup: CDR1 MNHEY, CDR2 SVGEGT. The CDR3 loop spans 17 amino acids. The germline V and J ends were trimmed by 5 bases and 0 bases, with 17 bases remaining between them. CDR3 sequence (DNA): TGTGCCAGCAGTCCCTCCGGGATTAAGCCCTCCTACAATGAGCAGTTCTTC. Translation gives CASSPSGIKPSYNEQFF.